This paragraph covers one T cell receptor (beta chain) sequence. Per the original methods: Nucleated cell number was recorded as an estimate derived from reference gene primer amplification. Sequencing used immunoSEQ multiplex PCR; TCRdb keeps in-frame clones, though not all of them. That table is the source of V, J and clone size, and D and trimming were worked out from the DNA. The sample carries around 240,000 clones, roughly 82% recorded once. The data are from a study of blood T cell repertoires in COVID-19. Study-wide background: Whether acute or convalescent, the COVID-19 samples came from the United States, Italy and Spain. PBMCs, B-cell-depleted T cells, or T cells provided the cDNA or gDNA that made up the material.

The germline V gene encodes CDR1 SGHTA and CDR2 FQGNSA. With 5 bases removed from V and 12 bases from J, the gap between germline ends came to 23 bases. The CDR3 consists of 14 residues. This clonotype was obtained from a middle-aged woman who had recovered from COVID-19. The sample comprised peripheral blood. This rearrangement joins TRBV7-2 to TRBJ2-7; tentatively, D is TRBD1 (8 bases). In nucleotides, the CDR3 is TGTGCCAGCAGCCCGGCGTCGGACAGGGACTATGCGTACTTC. As protein: CASSPASDRDYAYF.